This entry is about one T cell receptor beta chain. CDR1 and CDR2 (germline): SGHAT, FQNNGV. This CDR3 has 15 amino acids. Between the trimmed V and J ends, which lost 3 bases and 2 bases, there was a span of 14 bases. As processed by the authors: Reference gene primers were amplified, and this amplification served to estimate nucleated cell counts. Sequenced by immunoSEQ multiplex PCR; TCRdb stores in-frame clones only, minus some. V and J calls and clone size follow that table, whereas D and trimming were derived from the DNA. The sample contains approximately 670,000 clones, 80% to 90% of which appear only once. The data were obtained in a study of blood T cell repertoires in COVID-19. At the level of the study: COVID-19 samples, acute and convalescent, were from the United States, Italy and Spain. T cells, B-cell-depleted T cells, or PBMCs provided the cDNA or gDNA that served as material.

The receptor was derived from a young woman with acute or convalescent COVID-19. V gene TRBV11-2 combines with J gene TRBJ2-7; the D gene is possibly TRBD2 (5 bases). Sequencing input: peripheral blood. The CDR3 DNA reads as TGTGCCAGCAGCTTGGATAGCCTAGCCCCCTACGAGCAGTACTTC. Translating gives CASSLDSLAPYEQYF.